This TCR beta chain was recovered during a study of blood T cell repertoires in COVID-19. As for the study in general: COVID-19 samples from acute and convalescent phases originated in the United States, Italy and Spain.

As originally analysed: Amplification of reference gene primers provided the estimated nucleated cell counts. Method: immunoSEQ multiplex PCR; TCRdb's copy keeps in-frame clones and lacks some. The DNA gave D and trimming, while V, J and clone size come from that table. This table has about half a million clones, roughly 85% appearing once. Concerning this clone itself: The sample holds other DNA sequences that translate to the same CDR3.

This receptor was identified in a human donor in a cohort sampled during active COVID-19. The sequencing input was peripheral blood.

CDR3 loop: CASSQGTSGDTQYF. Written as DNA, the CDR3 is TGTGCCAGCAGCCAAGGTACTAGCGGAGATACGCAGTATTTT. The chain employs TRBV3-1 (or the pseudogene TRBV3-2) and TRBJ2-3, with 8 bases that match TRBD2. The J segment lost 5 bases and the V segment lost 1 base, leaving 2 bases of the junction unmatched. CDR3 length: 14 residues. The germline V gene has CDR1 LGHDT and CDR2 YNNKEL (reference sequence).